The clone carrying this T cell receptor beta chain was counted only a few times. The data stem from a study of tumour-infiltrating T cells in Burkitt lymphoma. On the study more broadly: Survival, overall and progression-free, tracked with productive clonality.

TCRdb keeps only in-frame clones here, not all; method: immunoSEQ multiplex PCR. The sample lists around 13,000 clones, roughly 85% seen once, with approximately 1.3% in the top ten. This CDR3 has 13 residues. Trimming took 4 bases from V and 6 from J, leaving 13 bases between them. Germline-derived CDR1 and CDR2 are SEHNR and FQNEAQ (reference sequence). The chain couples TRBV7-9 to TRBJ2-7, with D maybe TRBD1 (6 bases). Sequencing was done on a sample of tumor tissue. This receptor was identified in a human donor with diffuse large B-cell lymphoma. Here the CDR3 reads CASSSQGPLEQYF. The CDR3 bases are TGTGCCAGCAGCTCACAGGGACCCCTCGAGCAGTACTTC.